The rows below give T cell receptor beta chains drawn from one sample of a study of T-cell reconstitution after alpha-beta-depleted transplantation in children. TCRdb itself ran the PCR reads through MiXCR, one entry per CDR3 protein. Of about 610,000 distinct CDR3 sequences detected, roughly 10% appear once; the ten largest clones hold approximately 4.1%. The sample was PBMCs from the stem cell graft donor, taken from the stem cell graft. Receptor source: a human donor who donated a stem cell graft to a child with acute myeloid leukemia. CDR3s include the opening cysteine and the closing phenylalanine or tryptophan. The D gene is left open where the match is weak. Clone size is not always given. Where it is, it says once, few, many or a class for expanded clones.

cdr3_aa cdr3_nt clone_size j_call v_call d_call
CASRGTLTGTGNTGELFF TGTGCCAGCAGGGGAACCCTTACCGGGACAGGGAACACCGGGGAGCTGTTTTTT few TRBJ2-2 TRBV6-1 TRBD1
CASSLGTVETQYF TGCGCCAGCAGCTTGGGTACGGTAGAGACCCAGTACTTC many TRBJ2-5 TRBV5-1 -
CASSFKGLNYNEQFF TGTGCCAGCAGCTTCAAGGGACTAAACTACAATGAGCAGTTCTTC many TRBJ2-1 TRBV14 TRBD2
CASSPSPLSGETQYF TGTGCCAGCAGCCCGTCACCTCTATCGGGAGAGACCCAGTACTTC few TRBJ2-5 TRBV9 -
CASSLFFTPGSLNTIYF TGTGCCAGCAGCTTATTTTTTACCCCGGGATCATTAAACACCATATATTTT - TRBJ1-3 TRBV7-2 -
CASSGPRAGLAVYNEQFF TGTGCCAGCAGTGGGCCGAGAGCCGGACTAGCGGTCTACAATGAGCAGTTCTTC - TRBJ2-1 TRBV27 TRBD2
CSALSGTSSYNEQFF TGCAGTGCTCTTAGCGGGACGAGCTCCTACAATGAGCAGTTCTTC few TRBJ2-1 TRBV20-1 TRBD2
CASSLWGQGPFNTGELFF TGTGCCAGCAGTTTATGGGGACAGGGGCCGTTTAACACCGGGGAGCTGTTTTTT - TRBJ2-2 TRBV28 TRBD1
CASSQRDVVETQYF TGTGCCAGCAGCCAAAGGGATGTAGTGGAGACCCAGTACTTC many TRBJ2-5 TRBV4-2 -
CASSFDRGGYNEQFF TGTGCCAGCAGTTTCGACCGGGGTGGGTACAATGAGCAGTTCTTC few TRBJ2-1 TRBV12-3/TRBV12-4 -
CASTRTGGYTEAFF TGTGCCAGTACCCGGACAGGGGGATACACTGAAGCTTTCTTT - TRBJ1-1 TRBV19 TRBD1
CSARDGGSYTDTQYF TGCAGTGCTAGAGATGGGGGATCCTACACAGATACGCAGTATTTT many TRBJ2-3 TRBV20-1 -
CASSSGASYEQYF TGTGCCAGCAGCTCCGGGGCAAGCTACGAGCAGTACTTC few TRBJ2-7 TRBV7-2 -
CASSFGTSGPNEQFF TGTGCCAGCAGCTTCGGGACTAGCGGTCCCAATGAGCAGTTCTTC - TRBJ2-1 TRBV11-2 TRBD2
CASSLQRDGANEQFF TGTGCCAGCAGTTTACAGCGGGATGGGGCTAATGAGCAGTTCTTC - TRBJ2-1 TRBV27 TRBD2
CSVRGRGETQYF TGCAGCGTTCGAGGCAGGGGAGAGACCCAGTACTTC many TRBJ2-5 TRBV29-1 -
CASSTQREGGTGELFF TGTGCCAGCAGCACCCAGCGGGAGGGGGGCACCGGGGAGCTGTTTTTT - TRBJ2-2 TRBV12-3/TRBV12-4 TRBD2
CASSFGGLAGYEQYF TGTGCCAGCAGCTTCGGGGGCCTAGCGGGCTACGAGCAGTACTTC few TRBJ2-7 TRBV11-2 TRBD2
CSVEEGSGTEAFF TGCAGCGTTGAGGAGGGAAGTGGGACTGAAGCTTTCTTT few TRBJ1-1 TRBV29-1 -
CASSELEAGGGTGELFF TGTGCCAGCAGTGAACTGGAGGCGGGAGGCGGCACCGGGGAGCTGTTTTTT few TRBJ2-2 TRBV2 TRBD2
CASREGLRLGEQFF TGTGCCAGCAGAGAGGGACTACGGTTGGGTGAGCAGTTCTTC - TRBJ2-1 TRBV6-2/TRBV6-3 TRBD2
CASSIPPGELFF TGTGCCAGCAGCATCCCACCCGGGGAGCTGTTTTTT many TRBJ2-2 TRBV6-6 -
CATQGSPTGELFF TGTGCCACACAGGGGTCGCCCACCGGGGAGCTGTTTTTT many TRBJ2-2 TRBV24-1 TRBD1
CAGSLVLAGSSYNEQFF TGCGCCGGCAGCTTAGTACTAGCGGGGAGCTCCTACAATGAGCAGTTCTTC - TRBJ2-1 TRBV5-1 TRBD2
CASSLTSGTQYF TGTGCCAGCAGCCTCACTAGCGGGACGCAGTATTTT - TRBJ2-3 TRBV12-3/TRBV12-4 TRBD2
CARSEALSAGRATNEKLFF TGTGCCAGAAGTGAAGCGCTTTCGGCAGGGAGGGCAACTAATGAAAAACTGTTTTTT once TRBJ1-4 TRBV2 -
CSVTRGEQFF TGCAGCGTTACCAGGGGTGAGCAGTTCTTC - TRBJ2-1 TRBV29-1 -
CASSRTGAPRGEKLFF TGTGCCAGCAGCCGGACAGGGGCCCCAAGGGGCGAAAAACTGTTTTTT many TRBJ1-4 TRBV14 TRBD1
CASSFTGRIAGELFF TGTGCCAGCAGCTTCACAGGGCGAATTGCTGGGGAGCTGTTTTTT few TRBJ2-2 TRBV5-6 -
CASRVTSSAGELFF TGTGCCAGCAGAGTGACTAGTTCGGCCGGGGAGCTGTTTTTT few TRBJ2-2 TRBV12-3/TRBV12-4 -
CASSQGQGLSYEQYF TGTGCCAGCAGCCAAGGACAGGGGCTATCCTACGAGCAGTACTTC few TRBJ2-7 TRBV4-2 TRBD1
CASSRTPGEKLFF TGTGCCAGCAGCCGTACCCCGGGGGAAAAACTGTTTTTT - TRBJ1-4 TRBV27 -
CASLSGEQYF TGTGCCAGCCTAAGCGGGGAGCAGTACTTC few TRBJ2-7 TRBV2 -
CASSQAGQTYTDTQYF TGCGCCAGCAGCCAAGCGGGCCAGACCTACACAGATACGCAGTATTTT many TRBJ2-3 TRBV4-3 -
CASSLDIWTTIPYEQYF TGTGCCAGCAGCTTAGATATTTGGACGACGATACCCTACGAGCAGTACTTC few TRBJ2-7 TRBV11-2 -
CASTRWSSLQKETQYF TGTGCCAGCACGAGATGGAGCAGCTTGCAGAAAGAGACCCAGTACTTC few TRBJ2-5 TRBV12-3/TRBV12-4 -
CASGDAYEQYF TGTGCATCGGGGGACGCCTACGAGCAGTACTTC - TRBJ2-7 TRBV6-5 -
CASSQDGGLAGVPLRDEQFF TGCGCCAGCAGCCAAGACGGGGGACTAGCGGGAGTTCCCCTTCGGGATGAGCAGTTCTTC few TRBJ2-1 TRBV4-3 TRBD2
CASSINRLQETQYF TGTGCCAGTAGTATTAACAGGCTACAAGAGACCCAGTACTTC few TRBJ2-5 TRBV19 -
CTISRPKRTGGGHTEAFF TGTACCATCAGCCGACCCAAACGGACAGGGGGCGGGCACACTGAAGCTTTCTTT - TRBJ1-1 TRBV3-1 TRBD1
CSAKPGLGTDTQYF TGCAGTGCCAAGCCGGGACTGGGCACAGATACGCAGTATTTT - TRBJ2-3 TRBV20-1 -
CASSKGDSVFSGNTIYF TGTGCCAGCAGCAAAGGAGACTCAGTTTTCTCTGGAAACACCATATATTTT few TRBJ1-3 TRBV21-1 -
CASTYFGSAYNEQFF TGTGCCAGCACCTATTTCGGGTCCGCCTACAATGAGCAGTTCTTC many TRBJ2-1 TRBV7-2 -
CASSYAQGNNQPQHF TGTGCCAGCAGTTACGCTCAGGGAAACAATCAGCCCCAGCATTTT few TRBJ1-5 TRBV6-5 -
CASSLDLGGSGNEQFF TGTGCCAGCAGTTTAGATCTGGGCGGGAGCGGGAATGAGCAGTTCTTC few TRBJ2-1 TRBV12-3/TRBV12-4 TRBD2
CASSFAPLGRNTEAFF TGTGCCAGCAGTTTCGCGCCTCTCGGCCGGAACACTGAAGCTTTCTTT few TRBJ1-1 TRBV28 -
CASSLGLGYNSYEQYF TGTGCCAGCAGCTTAGGATTAGGGTATAACTCCTACGAGCAGTACTTC few TRBJ2-7 TRBV7-6 -
CASSSATAGNSGANVLTF TGTGCCAGCAGCTCCGCGACAGCGGGAAACTCTGGGGCCAACGTCCTGACTTTC few TRBJ2-6 TRBV7-2 TRBD2
CASRPTENSNQPQHF TGTGCCAGCAGACCCACAGAGAATAGCAATCAGCCCCAGCATTTT - TRBJ1-5 TRBV6-2/TRBV6-3 -